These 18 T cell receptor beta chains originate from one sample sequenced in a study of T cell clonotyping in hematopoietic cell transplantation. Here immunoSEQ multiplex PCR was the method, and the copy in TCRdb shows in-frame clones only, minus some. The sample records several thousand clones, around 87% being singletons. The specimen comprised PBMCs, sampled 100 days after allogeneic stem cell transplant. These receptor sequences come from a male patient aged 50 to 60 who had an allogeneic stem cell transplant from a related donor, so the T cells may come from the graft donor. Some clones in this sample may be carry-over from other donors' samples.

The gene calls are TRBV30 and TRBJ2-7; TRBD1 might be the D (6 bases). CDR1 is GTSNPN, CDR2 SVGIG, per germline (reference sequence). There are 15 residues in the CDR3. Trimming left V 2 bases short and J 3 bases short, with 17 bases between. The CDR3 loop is CAWSRSGRGDYEQYF. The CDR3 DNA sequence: TGTGCCTGGAGTAGGTCGGGCAGGGGCGACTACGAGCAGTACTTC.

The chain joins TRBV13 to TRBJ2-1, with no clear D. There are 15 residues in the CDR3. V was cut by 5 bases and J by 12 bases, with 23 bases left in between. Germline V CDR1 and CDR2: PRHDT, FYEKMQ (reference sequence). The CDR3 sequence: CASSDLSGMLGRQFF. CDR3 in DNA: TGTGCCAGCAGCGACCTATCGGGTATGCTCGGTCGGCAGTTCTTC.

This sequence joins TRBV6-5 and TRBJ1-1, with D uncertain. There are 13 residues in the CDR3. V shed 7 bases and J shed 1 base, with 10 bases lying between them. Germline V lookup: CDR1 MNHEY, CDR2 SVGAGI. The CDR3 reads CASTLGWNTEAFF. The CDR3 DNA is TGTGCCAGCACCCTAGGGTGGAACACTGAAGCTTTCTTT.

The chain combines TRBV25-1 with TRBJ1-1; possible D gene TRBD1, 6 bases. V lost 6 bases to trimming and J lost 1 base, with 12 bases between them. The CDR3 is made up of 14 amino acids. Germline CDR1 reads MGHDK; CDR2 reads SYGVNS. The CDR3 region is CASSKGGWNTEAFF. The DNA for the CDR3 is TGTGCCAGCAGCAAGGGGGGGTGGAACACTGAAGCTTTCTTT.

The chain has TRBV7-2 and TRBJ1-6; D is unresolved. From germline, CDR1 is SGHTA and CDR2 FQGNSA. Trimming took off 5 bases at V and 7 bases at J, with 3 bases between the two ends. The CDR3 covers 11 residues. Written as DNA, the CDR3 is TGTGCCAGCAGCCAGAATTCACCCCTCCACTTT. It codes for CASSQNSPLHF.

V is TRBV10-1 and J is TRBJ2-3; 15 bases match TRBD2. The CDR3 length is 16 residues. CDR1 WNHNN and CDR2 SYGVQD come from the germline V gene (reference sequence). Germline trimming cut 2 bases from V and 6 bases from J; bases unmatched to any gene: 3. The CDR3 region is CASSEGTSGRRDTQYF. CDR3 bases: TGCGCCAGCAGTGAGGGGACTAGCGGGAGGAGGGATACGCAGTATTTT.

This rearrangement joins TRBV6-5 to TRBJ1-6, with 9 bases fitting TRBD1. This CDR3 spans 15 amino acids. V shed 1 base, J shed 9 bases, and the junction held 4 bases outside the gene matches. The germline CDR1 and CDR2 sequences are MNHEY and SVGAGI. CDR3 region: CASSYYGDRASPLHF. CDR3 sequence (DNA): TGTGCCAGCAGTTACTACGGGGACAGGGCTTCACCCCTCCACTTT.

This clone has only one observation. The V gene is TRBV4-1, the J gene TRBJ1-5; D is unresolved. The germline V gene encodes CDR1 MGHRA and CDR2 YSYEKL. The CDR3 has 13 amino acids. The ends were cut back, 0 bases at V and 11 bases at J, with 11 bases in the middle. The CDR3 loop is CASSQDSFWTQHF. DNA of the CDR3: TGCGCCAGCAGCCAAGATTCCTTTTGGACCCAGCATTTT.

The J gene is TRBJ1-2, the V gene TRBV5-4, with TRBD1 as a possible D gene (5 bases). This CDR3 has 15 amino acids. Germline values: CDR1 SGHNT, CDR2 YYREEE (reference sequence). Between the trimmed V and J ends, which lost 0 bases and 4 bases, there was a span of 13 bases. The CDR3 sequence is CASSLVGGPFYGYTF. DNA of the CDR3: TGTGCCAGCAGCTTGGTGGGGGGTCCCTTCTATGGCTACACCTTC.

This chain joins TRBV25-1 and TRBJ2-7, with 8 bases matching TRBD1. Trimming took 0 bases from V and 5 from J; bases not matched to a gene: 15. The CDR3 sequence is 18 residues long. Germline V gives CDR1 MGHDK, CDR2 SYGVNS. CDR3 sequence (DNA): TGTGCCAGCAGTGAATATCGAGAGGACAGGGTTACAGTAAACGAGCAGTACTTC. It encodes CASSEYREDRVTVNEQYF.

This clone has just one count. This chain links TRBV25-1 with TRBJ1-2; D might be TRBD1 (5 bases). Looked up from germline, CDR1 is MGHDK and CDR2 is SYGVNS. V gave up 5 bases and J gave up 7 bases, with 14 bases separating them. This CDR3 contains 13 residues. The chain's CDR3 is CASSTPTATGYTF. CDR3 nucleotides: TGTGCCAGCAGTACCCCGACAGCCACTGGCTACACCTTC.

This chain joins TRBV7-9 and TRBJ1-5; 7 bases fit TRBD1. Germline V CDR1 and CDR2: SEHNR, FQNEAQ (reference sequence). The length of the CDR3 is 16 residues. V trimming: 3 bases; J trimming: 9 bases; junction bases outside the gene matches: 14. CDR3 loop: CASSFGTAAMTRPQHF. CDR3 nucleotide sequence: TGTGCCAGCAGCTTTGGGACAGCTGCCATGACTAGGCCCCAGCATTTT. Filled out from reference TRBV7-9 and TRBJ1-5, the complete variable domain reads DTGVSQNPRHKITKRGQNVTFRCDPISEHNRLYWYRQTLGQGPEFLTYFQNEAQLEKSRLLSDRFSAERPKGSFSTLEIQRTEQGDSAMYLCASSFGTAAMTRPQHFGDGTRLSIL.

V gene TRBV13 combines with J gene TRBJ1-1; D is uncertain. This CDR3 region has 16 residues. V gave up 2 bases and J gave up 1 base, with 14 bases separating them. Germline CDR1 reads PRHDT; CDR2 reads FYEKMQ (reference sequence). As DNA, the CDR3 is TGTGCCAGCAGCTTACGCTCCAACAAACAGAACACTGAAGCTTTCTTT. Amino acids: CASSLRSNKQNTEAFF.

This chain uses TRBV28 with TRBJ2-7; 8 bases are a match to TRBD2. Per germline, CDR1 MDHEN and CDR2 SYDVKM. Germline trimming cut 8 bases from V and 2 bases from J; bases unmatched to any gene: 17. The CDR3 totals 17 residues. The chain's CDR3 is CASDSGTSRGLAYEQYF. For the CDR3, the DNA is TGTGCCAGCGACTCCGGGACTAGTAGAGGGTTGGCCTACGAGCAGTACTTC.

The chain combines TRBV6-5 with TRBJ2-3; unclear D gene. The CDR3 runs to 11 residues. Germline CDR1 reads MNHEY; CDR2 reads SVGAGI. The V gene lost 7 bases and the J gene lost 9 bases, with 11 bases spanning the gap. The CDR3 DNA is TGTGCCAGCACGCGGTTGGACACGCAGTATTTT. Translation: CASTRLDTQYF.

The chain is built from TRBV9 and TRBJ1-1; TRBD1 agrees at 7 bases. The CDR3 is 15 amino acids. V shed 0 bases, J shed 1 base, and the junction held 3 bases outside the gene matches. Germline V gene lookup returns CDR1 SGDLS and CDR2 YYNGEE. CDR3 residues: CASSVEGAENTEAFF. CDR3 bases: TGTGCCAGCAGCGTAGAGGGGGCGGAGAACACTGAAGCTTTCTTT.

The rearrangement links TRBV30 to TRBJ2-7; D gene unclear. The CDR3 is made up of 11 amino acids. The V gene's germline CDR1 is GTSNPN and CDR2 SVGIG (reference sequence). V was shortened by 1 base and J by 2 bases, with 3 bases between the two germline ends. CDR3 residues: CAWSAPYEQYF. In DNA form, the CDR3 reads TGTGCCTGGAGTGCCCCCTACGAGCAGTACTTC.

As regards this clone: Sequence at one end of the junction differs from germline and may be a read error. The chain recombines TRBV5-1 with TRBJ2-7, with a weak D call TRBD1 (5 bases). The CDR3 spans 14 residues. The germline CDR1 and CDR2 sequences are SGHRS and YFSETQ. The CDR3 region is CASSSEFRAYEQYF. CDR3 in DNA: TGTGCCAGCAGCTCGGAATTCAGGGCTTACGAGCAGTACTTC. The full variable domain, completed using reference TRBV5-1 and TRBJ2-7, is KAGVTQTPRYLIKTRGQQVTLSCSPISGHRSVSWYQQTPGQGLQFLFEYFSETQRNKGNFPGRFSGRQFSNSRSEMNVSTLELGDSALYLCASSSEFRAYEQYFGPGTRLTVT.